Reported below is one T cell receptor (beta chain). Other DNA sequences within the sample encode an identical CDR3. The sample is drawn from a study of blood T cell repertoires in COVID-19. Turning to the study itself: PBMCs, B-cell-depleted T cells, or T cells were the source of the cDNA or gDNA that made up the material.

Sequencing was performed with immunoSEQ multiplex PCR; in TCRdb, only in-frame clones are kept and a portion is missing. The table has almost 250,000 clones, around 86% seen once. Germline CDR1 reads SGHTA; CDR2 reads FQGNSA. V gave up 1 base and J gave up 0 bases, with 4 bases separating them. The CDR3 sequence is 14 residues long. The material sequenced was peripheral blood. The chain has TRBV7-2 and TRBJ1-3; D is ambiguous. The source is a woman older than 75 with COVID-19, enrolled during active disease. For the CDR3, the DNA is TGTGCCAGCAGCTTAGGTAGCTCTGGAAACACCATATATTTT. Translated, it gives CASSLGSSGNTIYF.